The source of this T cell receptor beta chain is a study of shared clonotypes between healthy human individuals. The CDR3 is 14 residues long. Germline V CDR1 and CDR2: MNHEY, SVGAGI. The V end lost 6 bases, the J end lost 0 bases, and 6 bases lay between the germline ends. About this clone: Additional DNA sequences in this sample encode the identical CDR3.

The repertoire was sequenced with immunoSEQ multiplex PCR; TCRdb's copy has only in-frame clones and lacks some. This repertoire shows 2 million to 2.5 million clones, 85% to 95% found once; its top ten account for 0.13%. Sequences were obtained from naive CD4+ T cells sorted from blood. The subset was: CD45RA+ positively selected. The chain recombines TRBV6-5 with TRBJ1-6, with D hard to call. This receptor was obtained from a man between 18 and 29 years old in good health. The DNA of the CDR3 is TGTGCCAGCAGAAGGAGCTCCTATAATTCACCCCTCCACTTT. It yields the protein CASRRSSYNSPLHF.